A single sample is the source of the 21 T cell receptor beta chains below, sequenced in a study of Graves' ophthalmopathy and Graves' hyperthyroidism (dated 2018 in TCRdb). Instrument on record: Illumina HiSeq 2000. For repertoire sequencing, the TCR beta CDR3 regions were amplified from RNA transcripts. HTBI primers and the Qiagen OneStep RT-PCR kit were used in a first-round RT-PCR, which was followed by a second-round multiplex PCR, size selection and purification. TCRdb trimmed the raw reads at Q25, called clones with MiXCR and kept productive beta chains. Every CDR3 protein is listed once, alongside the most common genes and DNA of its rows. Here the sample has 500,000 to 700,000 distinct CDR3 sequences; about 20% occur a single time. The top ten clonotypes cover 7.1% of the sample. What was sequenced was peripheral blood. These TCRs come from a woman under 30 with stable Graves' hyperthyroidism. Some clones in this sample may be carry-over from other donors' samples. Donor details come from another sample of the same person, matched by shared clones.

This clonotype came up many times. V usage is TRBV20-1 and J usage is TRBJ2-4; D unresolved. Looked up from germline, CDR1 is DFQATT and CDR2 is SNEGSKA (reference sequence). The ends were cut back, 7 bases at V and 0 bases at J, with 16 bases in the middle. The CDR3 runs to 15 residues. CDR3 loop: CSVSGGVIAKNIQYF. CDR3 coding DNA: TGCAGTGTCAGTGGTGGGGTGATAGCCAAAAACATTCAGTACTTC.

This clonotype came up once. This sequence joins TRBV5-1 and TRBJ1-1; D is unclear. The CDR3 totals 14 residues. CDR1 and CDR2 from the germline V gene are SGHRS and YFSETQ. Deletions cut 2 bases from V and 1 base from J, with 9 bases between. CDR3 loop: CASSFETQNTEAFF. The CDR3 DNA is TGCGCCAGCAGCTTCGAGACACAGAACACTGAAGCTTTCTTT.

This clonotype was observed at least ten times. The chain is built from TRBV12-3 or TRBV12-4 and TRBJ1-1; D unresolved. CDR3 length equals 14 residues. Trimming stripped 7 bases from V and 1 base from J, with 13 bases between. CDR3 DNA sequence: TGTGCCAGCACCTTAAGGGCAGGGAACACTGAAGCTTTCTTT. Translation: CASTLRAGNTEAFF.

In DNA, the CDR3 is TGTGCCAGCAGGCTGCGGGGCGGGACAGCCTCGTACGCTGAAGCTTTCTTT. This sequence encodes CASRLRGGTASYAEAFF. This chain links TRBV6-1 with TRBJ1-1, with 7 bases aligning to TRBD1. Germline lookup yields CDR1 MNHNS and CDR2 SASEGT. The ends lost 6 bases at V and 6 bases at J; junction bases unmatched: 19. This CDR3 has 17 amino acids.

This clonotype came up many times. V gene TRBV5-1 combines with J gene TRBJ1-4; 7 bases line up with TRBD1. The CDR3 totals 15 residues. Trimming cost V 4 bases and J 3 bases; bases outside gene matches: 6. CDR1 SGHRS and CDR2 YFSETQ come from the germline V gene. The DNA of the CDR3 is TGCGCCAGCAGCACCAGACAGGGACCTAATGAAAAACTGTTTTTT. Translated: CASSTRQGPNEKLFF.

This clonotype was counted many times. The chain combines TRBV7-2 with TRBJ1-2; D might be TRBD1 (5 bases). Germline CDR1 SGHTA, CDR2 FQGNSA. The CDR3 extends over 15 amino acids. Trimming shortened V by 2 bases and J by 5 bases, and 15 bases separated the two germline ends. The CDR3 loop is CASSLSWGGVYGYTF. The CDR3 nucleotides are TGTGCCAGCAGCTTATCCTGGGGCGGGGTATATGGCTACACCTTC.

This clonotype showed up just a few times. The genes are TRBV12-3 or TRBV12-4 and TRBJ2-5; TRBD2 aligns across 7 bases. CDR3 size: 15 residues. Germline trimming cut 4 bases from V and 1 base from J; bases unmatched to any gene: 6. CDR3 in amino acids: CASSSRLAGQETQYF. CDR3 nucleotides: TGTGCCAGCAGTTCCAGACTAGCAGGCCAAGAGACCCAGTACTTC.

This clonotype was observed many times. The rearrangement links TRBV3-1 to TRBJ1-5; the D is unclear. Trimming took 1 base from V and 5 from J, leaving 12 bases between them. The germline CDR1 and CDR2 sequences are LGHDT and YNNKEL (reference sequence). The CDR3 loop spans 15 amino acids. CDR3 nucleotides: TGTGCCAGCAGCCAAGGAGGAGGAACTCATCAGCCCCAGCATTTT. This codes for CASSQGGGTHQPQHF.

This clonotype showed up many times. V gene TRBV20-1 combines with J gene TRBJ2-7; unclear D gene. V lost 1 base to trimming and J lost 0 bases, with 4 bases between them. The CDR3 is 12 residues long. Germline CDR1 and CDR2: DFQATT and SNEGSKA (reference sequence). CDR3 loop: CSARAISYEQYF. The CDR3 region has the DNA TGCAGTGCTAGAGCTATCTCCTACGAGCAGTACTTC.

J is TRBJ1-5 and V is TRBV5-1, with D tentatively TRBD1 (5 bases). The germline V gene encodes CDR1 SGHRS and CDR2 YFSETQ. The V end was cut by 5 bases, the J end by 6 bases, with 15 bases between. This CDR3 contains 14 residues. This chain's CDR3 is CASRRDLGGQPQHF. In DNA, the CDR3 is TGCGCCAGCAGACGGGACCTGGGGGGTCAGCCCCAGCATTTT.

The CDR3, as DNA: TGTGCCATCAGCCCCAGGGAGAACACCGGGGAGCTGTTTTTT. Protein: CAISPRENTGELFF. V is TRBV10-3 and J is TRBJ2-2, with a weak D call TRBD1 (5 bases). V lost 6 bases to trimming and J lost 1 base, with 9 bases between them. The CDR3 has 14 amino acids. Germline-derived CDR1 and CDR2 are ENHRY and SYGVKD.

The chain recombines TRBV20-1 with TRBJ2-3; 12 bases fit TRBD2. The CDR3 runs to 13 residues. The germline V gene encodes CDR1 DFQATT and CDR2 SNEGSKA (reference sequence). Trimming removed 5 bases from V and 12 bases from J; junction bases left unmatched: 9. The CDR3 region is CSAQPGLAGPQYF. Here the CDR3 DNA reads TGCAGTGCTCAACCGGGACTAGCGGGTCCTCAGTATTTT.

The sample holds many counts of this clonotype. V and J are TRBV6-5 and TRBJ1-2; D is unresolved. The germline gives CDR1 MNHEY, CDR2 SVGAGI. Deletions cut 0 bases from V and 4 bases from J, with 9 bases between. This CDR3 is 14 amino acids long. DNA for the CDR3: TGTGCCAGCAGTTACTCGTCGCAACTCTATGGCTACACCTTC. It codes for CASSYSSQLYGYTF.

In its sample, this clonotype was seen many times. This chain connects TRBV7-2 to TRBJ2-2; D gene unclear. V dropped 5 bases and J dropped 2 bases, with 12 bases sitting between them. Germline assignment: CDR1 SGHTA and CDR2 FQGNSA. The CDR3 loop spans 15 amino acids. CDR3 DNA sequence: TGTGCCAGCAGCATCCGACGGATTAACACCGGGGAGCTGTTTTTT. Translated, it gives CASSIRRINTGELFF.

Many counts were recorded for this clonotype. The rearrangement uses TRBV12-3 or TRBV12-4 and TRBJ2-7; 8 bases fit TRBD1. The V and J ends lost 6 bases and 3 bases, in that order; junction bases with no gene match: 10. There are 15 residues in the CDR3. The CDR3 DNA reads as TGTGCCAGCAGCCCCCGGGACAGGAATATCTACGAGCAGTACTTC. Its translation is CASSPRDRNIYEQYF.

This clonotype has a count of ten or more. This sequence may be a read error, since a much larger clone differs from it by one base. The chain carries TRBV27 and TRBJ1-1; D is unresolved. The CDR3 loop spans 16 amino acids. V was trimmed by 11 bases and J by 3 bases, leaving 25 bases between them. From germline, CDR1 is MNHEY and CDR2 SMNVEV (reference sequence). For the CDR3, the DNA is TGTGCCGGCATCCTCTTTGGGTCGAGTCCTCACACTGAAGCTTTCTTT. It encodes CAGILFGSSPHTEAFF.

V is TRBV7-2 and J is TRBJ2-7; D perhaps matches TRBD2 (6 bases). Trimming removed 5 bases at V and 3 bases at J, with 14 bases between. Germline CDR1 reads SGHTA; CDR2 reads FQGNSA. The CDR3 is 14 amino acids. CDR3 sequence: CASSQPGTVYEQYF. CDR3 bases: TGTGCCAGCAGCCAGCCCGGGACTGTCTACGAGCAGTACTTC. The full variable domain, in which reference TRBV7-2 and TRBJ2-7 provide the parts outside the CDR3, is GAGVSQSPSNKVTEKGKDVELRCDPISGHTALYWYRQSLGQGLEFLIYFQGNSAPDKSGLPSDRFSAERTGGSVSTLTIQRTQQEDSAVYLCASSQPGTVYEQYFGPGTRLTVT.

The chain recombines TRBV28 with TRBJ1-1; D gene uncertain. Per the germline V gene, CDR1 is MDHEN and CDR2 is SYDVKM. CDR3 length: 17 amino acids. Trimming stripped 4 bases from V and 2 bases from J, with 20 bases between. DNA for the CDR3: TGTGCCAGCAGTTCTGGTTATGGTCCGAATAGAAACACTGAAGCTTTCTTT. Translation: CASSSGYGPNRNTEAFF.

This clonotype was seen ten or more times. This sequence joins TRBV20-1 and TRBJ1-1; D is undetermined. Between the trimmed V and J ends, which lost 0 bases and 1 base, there was a span of 12 bases. In germline, CDR1 is DFQATT, CDR2 SNEGSKA (reference sequence). The CDR3 totals 15 residues. As DNA, the CDR3 is TGCAGTGCTAGAGATGTAAGGGCCTGGAACACTGAAGCTTTCTTT. This sequence encodes CSARDVRAWNTEAFF.

The CDR3 coding sequence is TGCAGTGCTAGAGTGGGGACAATTAACACTGAAGCTTTCTTT. Its translation: CSARVGTINTEAFF. The V call is TRBV20-1, the J call TRBJ1-1, with D tentatively TRBD1 (6 bases). Trimming stripped 1 base from V and 2 bases from J, with 11 bases between. CDR1 is DFQATT and CDR2 is SNEGSKA in the germline V gene (reference sequence). The CDR3 is 14 amino acids.

This clonotype was observed once. The chain couples TRBV6-5 to TRBJ1-1; tentative D call: TRBD1 (5 bases). Germline CDR1 is MNHEY and CDR2 is SVGAGI. V was trimmed by 2 bases and J by 6 bases, leaving 13 bases between them. This CDR3 spans 14 amino acids. The CDR3 is CASSYGDSSAEAFF. CDR3 sequence (DNA): TGTGCCAGCAGTTACGGAGACAGTTCCGCTGAAGCTTTCTTT.